A single sample gave rise to the 23 T cell receptor beta chains below, sequenced in a study of cytomegalovirus exposure and HLA in healthy donors. Profiling relied on immunoSEQ multiplex PCR, and the TCRdb table lists in-frame clones only, not all of them. The top ten clones hold approximately 1.7% of a sample with about 56,000 clones, roughly 93% of them seen once. Sample: PBMCs. The receptors stem from a woman between 18 and 30 years old in good health and CMV-seropositive.

The V gene is TRBV7-2, the J gene TRBJ2-5; no firm D call. The ends were cut back, 0 bases at V and 0 bases at J, with 5 bases in the middle. Germline assignment: CDR1 SGHTA and CDR2 FQGNSA. This CDR3 has 14 residues. The CDR3 is CASSLALNQETQYF. CDR3 bases: TGTGCCAGCAGCTTAGCCCTAAACCAAGAGACCCAGTACTTC.

V is TRBV7-2 and J is TRBJ1-1; maybe TRBD1 (5 bases). Germline values: CDR1 SGHTA, CDR2 FQGNSA. The CDR3 has 14 amino acids. V lost 2 bases, J lost 1 base, and 8 bases lay in between. Here the CDR3 DNA reads TGTGCCAGCAGCTTACCCACAGGGAACACTGAAGCTTTCTTT. The encoded protein is CASSLPTGNTEAFF. Combining the CDR3 with reference TRBV7-2 and TRBJ1-1 gives the whole variable domain GAGVSQSPSNKVTEKGKDVELRCDPISGHTALYWYRQSLGQGLEFLIYFQGNSAPDKSGLPSDRFSAERTGGSVSTLTIQRTQQEDSAVYLCASSLPTGNTEAFFGQGTRLTVV.

This sequence joins TRBV7-2 and TRBJ2-7; 8 nucleotides agree with TRBD1. The trim removed 3 bases at V and 1 base at J, leaving 5 bases unmatched. The CDR3 contains 15 residues. Germline lookup yields CDR1 SGHTA and CDR2 FQGNSA. In DNA, the CDR3 is TGTGCCAGCAGCTTTGACAGGGGTTTATCCTACGAGCAGTACTTC. Encoded protein: CASSFDRGLSYEQYF. The full variable domain, completed using reference TRBV7-2 and TRBJ2-7, is GAGVSQSPSNKVTEKGKDVELRCDPISGHTALYWYRQSLGQGLEFLIYFQGNSAPDKSGLPSDRFSAERTGGSVSTLTIQRTQQEDSAVYLCASSFDRGLSYEQYFGPGTRLTVT.

This chain joins TRBV6-4 and TRBJ2-1; 15 nucleotides line up with TRBD2. The CDR3 runs to 15 residues. Germline loops: CDR1 MRHNA, CDR2 SNTAGT. Trimming cost V 2 bases and J 9 bases; bases outside gene matches: 2. The CDR3 DNA reads TGTGCCAGCAGTGACGGACTAGCGGGGGGGAGTGAGCAGTTCTTC. Its protein product is CASSDGLAGGSEQFF.

The CDR3 region is CSVEDRSGASYNEQFF. The CDR3 DNA sequence: TGCAGCGTTGAAGATCGTAGCGGGGCCTCCTACAATGAGCAGTTCTTC. The chain uses TRBV29-1 and TRBJ2-1; 8 bases line up with TRBD2. The CDR3 covers 16 residues. Trimming removed 0 bases from V and 0 bases from J; junction bases left unmatched: 4. Germline V gene lookup returns CDR1 SQVTM and CDR2 ANQGSEA.

The rearrangement links TRBV6-5 to TRBJ2-7; 9 positions match TRBD1. From germline, CDR1 is MNHEY and CDR2 SVGAGI. V was pared by 6 bases and J by 2 bases, with 8 bases of the junction left unmatched. This CDR3 region has 15 residues. Here the CDR3 reads CASRPDRGIAYEQYF. The CDR3 nucleotides read TGTGCCAGCAGACCCGACAGGGGGATCGCCTACGAGCAGTACTTC.

This clone is medium-sized within its sample. The chain recombines TRBV1 with TRBJ1-4. TRBV1 represents a pseudogene. The length of the CDR3 is 16 residues. The CDR3 DNA sequence: TGCACCAGCAGCCAGCGGTCTCGGGTCACTAATGAAAAACTGTTTTTT. This codes for CTSSQRSRVTNEKLFF.

A single count supports this clone. This chain joins TRBV4-3 and TRBJ2-7; 9 bases agree with TRBD1. This CDR3 is 16 amino acids long. Germline V CDR1 and CDR2: LGHNA, YSLEER. V lost 0 bases to trimming and J lost 9 bases; unmatched junction nucleotides: 12. In DNA, the CDR3 is TGCGCCAGCAGCCAAGATCGGACAGGGGCCCGTTTAGGGCAGTACTTC. Its translation: CASSQDRTGARLGQYF.

The chain employs TRBV27 and TRBJ1-1; TRBD1 is a possible D gene (5 bases). The CDR3 is made up of 14 amino acids. V shed 1 base and J shed 4 bases, with 10 bases lying between them. The germline gives CDR1 MNHEY, CDR2 SMNVEV (reference sequence). The CDR3 coding sequence is TGTGCCAGCAGTTTATTTGGGGGGAGCACTGAAGCTTTCTTT. Translated: CASSLFGGSTEAFF.

The chain carries TRBV6-4 and TRBJ2-1, with 15 bases identical to TRBD2. Germline lookup yields CDR1 MRHNA and CDR2 SNTAGT. J gave up 8 bases and V 6 bases, and 5 bases lay outside the gene matches. The CDR3 sequence is 15 residues long. Here the CDR3 DNA reads TGTGCCAGCAGCCCGGGACTAGCGGGGGGCGATGAGCAGTTCTTC. Translated: CASSPGLAGGDEQFF.

Only one count was recorded for this clone. The CDR3 loop is CASSPPNRAAGYTF. The CDR3 DNA is TGTGCCAGCTCACCACCTAACAGGGCTGCGGGCTACACCTTC. The V call is TRBV18, the J call TRBJ1-2; possibly TRBD1 for D (6 bases). Trimming left V 0 bases short and J 8 bases short, with 13 bases between. This CDR3 has 14 amino acids. Germline assignment: CDR1 KGHSH and CDR2 LQKENI.

This chain joins TRBV14 and TRBJ1-2, with 7 bases that match TRBD1. The V gene's germline CDR1 is SGHDN and CDR2 FVKESK. With V trimmed by 6 bases and J by 0 bases, 7 bases remained unmatched. This CDR3 is built from 15 residues. The CDR3 spells CASSDRETANYGYTF. The CDR3 bases are TGTGCCAGCAGTGACAGGGAAACGGCTAACTATGGCTACACCTTC.

V is TRBV5-4 and J is TRBJ2-5, with a tentative D call TRBD2 (6 bases). V lost 2 bases, J lost 2 bases, and 10 bases lay in between. Germline values: CDR1 SGHNT, CDR2 YYREEE (reference sequence). The CDR3 is 14 residues long. CDR3 in DNA: TGTGCCAGCAGCTTCGGGACTCCACAAGAGACCCAGTACTTC. It specifies CASSFGTPQETQYF.

Written as DNA, the CDR3 is TGTGCCAGCAGCGCCCTTAGTCCCGAGCAGTTCTTC. Residues: CASSALSPEQFF. The chain is built from TRBV9 and TRBJ2-1, with no clear D. V lost 3 bases to trimming and J lost 10 bases, with 11 bases between them. The CDR3 loop spans 12 amino acids. The germline CDR1 and CDR2 sequences are SGDLS and YYNGEE.

DNA of the CDR3: TGTGCCAGCAGCTCCCCAGGGGTTGTTTCACCCCTCCACTTT. Its translation: CASSSPGVVSPLHF. V is TRBV7-9 and J is TRBJ1-6; a weak D match, TRBD1 (6 bases). This CDR3 is built from 14 residues. Deletions cut 4 bases from V and 9 bases from J, with 13 bases between. The germline V gene encodes CDR1 SEHNR and CDR2 FQNEAQ (reference sequence).

This sequence joins TRBV6-4 and TRBJ2-7, with a weak D call TRBD1 (5 bases). Germline-derived CDR1 and CDR2 are MRHNA and SNTAGT. CDR3 size: 16 residues. Deletions cut 2 bases from V and 2 bases from J, with 16 bases between. The DNA of the CDR3 is TGTGCCAGCAGTGACGTGTTTAGGGGAACGGCCTACGAGCAGTACTTC. As protein: CASSDVFRGTAYEQYF.

The rearrangement joins TRBV29-1 to TRBJ2-7; 8 bases agree with TRBD1. CDR1 and CDR2 (germline): SQVTM, ANQGSEA. Trimming cost V 4 bases and J 3 bases; bases outside gene matches: 8. The CDR3 sequence is 14 residues long. CDR3 nucleotides: TGCAGCGTTGGACAGGGGCCCAAGGGCTACGAGCAGTACTTC. Its protein is CSVGQGPKGYEQYF.

The CDR3 sequence: CASSPGIAGIDNEQFF. The CDR3 DNA sequence: TGCGCCAGCAGCCCTGGAATAGCGGGGATAGATAATGAGCAGTTCTTC. The chain has TRBV5-1 and TRBJ2-1; 8 bases fit TRBD2. CDR1 and CDR2 from the germline V gene are SGHRS and YFSETQ. The CDR3 consists of 16 residues. The V and J ends lost 4 bases and 7 bases, in that order; junction bases with no gene match: 13.

The chain employs TRBV5-6 and TRBJ2-3; 10 bases line up with TRBD1. Germline V CDR1 and CDR2: SGHDT, YYEEEE. V shed 2 bases, J shed 3 bases, and the junction held 3 bases outside the gene matches. The CDR3 totals 15 residues. The chain's CDR3 is CASSFGTGVTDTQYF. In nucleotides, the CDR3 is TGTGCCAGCAGCTTCGGGACAGGGGTGACAGATACGCAGTATTTT.

This clone came up once. CDR3 sequence: CASSQDRSERTGHYGYTF. The CDR3 coding sequence is TGCGCCAGCAGCCAAGATCGATCGGAGAGGACAGGCCACTATGGCTACACCTTC. The rearrangement uses TRBV4-3 and TRBJ1-2; 7 nucleotides match TRBD1. Germline V gives CDR1 LGHNA, CDR2 YSLEER. The V gene end was trimmed by 0 bases and the J gene end by 3 bases; junction bases not matched to a gene: 13. This CDR3 contains 18 residues.

The V call is TRBV6-5, the J call TRBJ2-3; 7 bases line up with TRBD1. Germline V gene sequence: CDR1 MNHEY, CDR2 SVGAGI. J lost 5 bases, V lost 4 bases, and 6 bases had no gene match. This CDR3 is built from 14 residues. CDR3 DNA sequence: TGTGCCAGCAGTTTACGGACAGGTCTAGATACGCAGTATTTT. Its protein is CASSLRTGLDTQYF.

CDR3 sequence reads: CASSRTGTGPYEQYF. DNA of the CDR3: TGTGCCAGCAGCCGAACCGGGACAGGGCCCTACGAGCAGTACTTC. The rearrangement joins TRBV7-9 to TRBJ2-7; 9 bases map to TRBD1. CDR3 length equals 15 residues. Germline V lookup: CDR1 SEHNR, CDR2 FQNEAQ (reference sequence). With V trimmed by 5 bases and J by 2 bases, 7 bases remained unmatched. The full variable domain, its missing parts supplied by reference TRBV7-9 and TRBJ2-7, is DTGVSQNPRHKITKRGQNVTFRCDPISEHNRLYWYRQTLGQGPEFLTYFQNEAQLEKSRLLSDRFSAERPKGSFSTLEIQRTEQGDSAMYLCASSRTGTGPYEQYFGPGTRLTVT.

The sample holds a few counts of this clone. This sequence joins TRBV15 and TRBJ2-7, with D perhaps TRBD1 (5 bases). The germline V gene has CDR1 LNHNV and CDR2 YYDKDF (reference sequence). Trimming took off 4 bases at V and 0 bases at J, with 7 bases between the two ends. The CDR3 spans 13 residues. The DNA of the CDR3 is TGTGCCACCAGCACAGGGTTCTCCTACGAGCAGTACTTC. Protein product: CATSTGFSYEQYF.